One and the same sample provided the 8 T cell receptor beta chains below, sequenced in a study of cytomegalovirus exposure and HLA in healthy donors. The study ran its PCR with 60 Vbeta and 13 Jbeta primers. The table came from immunoSEQ multiplex PCR; TCRdb's copy has only in-frame clones and leaves some out. The table includes 60,000 to 70,000 clones, more than 70% detected once. The material sequenced was PBMCs. These receptors were collected from a woman aged 40 to 50 in good health and CMV-seropositive.

The rearrangement links TRBV6-1 to TRBJ2-1, with D possibly being TRBD1 (5 bases). CDR1 is MNHNS and CDR2 is SASEGT in the germline V gene. The V gene lost 2 bases and the J gene lost 5 bases, with 16 bases spanning the gap. CDR3 length equals 16 residues. Here the CDR3 reads CASSEWGWAVDNEQFF. In DNA form, the CDR3 reads TGTGCCAGCAGTGAATGGGGCTGGGCAGTCGACAATGAGCAGTTCTTC.

The J gene is TRBJ2-1, the V gene TRBV19; tentative D call: TRBD2 (6 bases). There are 12 residues in the CDR3. Germline V gene data show CDR1 as LNHDA and CDR2 as SQIVND (reference sequence). V lost 5 bases, J lost 8 bases, and 10 bases lay in between. The CDR3 DNA sequence: TGTGCCAGTAGTTGGGGGGTCGATGAGCAGTTCTTC. Amino acids: CASSWGVDEQFF.

The chain joins TRBV11-2 to TRBJ1-1; TRBD1 aligns across 7 bases. J lost 6 bases, V lost 4 bases, and 11 bases had no gene match. The CDR3 covers 15 residues. The germline V gene encodes CDR1 SGHAT and CDR2 FQNNGV. The CDR3 spells CASSYRREGAAEAFF. Here the CDR3 DNA reads TGTGCCAGCAGCTATCGCCGGGAGGGGGCCGCTGAAGCTTTCTTT.

V usage is TRBV7-9 and J usage is TRBJ1-5, with D maybe TRBD1 (6 bases). CDR1 and CDR2 from the germline V gene are SEHNR and FQNEAQ (reference sequence). Deletions cut 5 bases from V and 3 bases from J, with 11 bases between. The CDR3 totals 14 residues. The CDR3 bases are TGTGCCAGCAGCGCCCAGGGGATCAATCAGCCCCAGCATTTT. Its translation is CASSAQGINQPQHF.

This clone showed up just once. The rearrangement joins TRBV10-3 to TRBJ2-3, with TRBD1 as a possible D gene (6 bases). V lost 0 bases and J 2 bases, leaving 18 bases between the germline ends. Germline V gene lookup returns CDR1 ENHRY and CDR2 SYGVKD. The length of the CDR3 is 18 residues. The chain's CDR3 is CAISESLIQGSNTDTQYF. CDR3 nucleotide sequence: TGTGCCATCAGTGAGTCGCTGATACAGGGTTCTAACACAGATACGCAGTATTTT.

The chain joins TRBV28 to TRBJ2-7; no definite D call. V lost 4 bases and J lost 7, with 5 bases in between. Looked up from germline, CDR1 is MDHEN and CDR2 is SYDVKM. The CDR3 is 10 residues long. The chain's CDR3 is CASSSEEQYF. CDR3 DNA sequence: TGTGCCAGCAGTTCAGAAGAGCAGTACTTC.

This clone was seen once. The chain links TRBV19 to TRBJ1-1; possible D gene TRBD1, 5 bases. Germline V lookup: CDR1 LNHDA, CDR2 SQIVND (reference sequence). The CDR3 covers 15 residues. The V end was cut by 8 bases, the J end by 3 bases, with 19 bases between. CDR3 in DNA: TGTGCCAGTTCGGCAGACAGAGGATGGTACACTGAAGCTTTCTTT. It specifies CASSADRGWYTEAFF.

The genes are TRBV15 and TRBJ2-3, with 9 bases lining up with TRBD1. Germline V gene data show CDR1 as LNHNV and CDR2 as YYDKDF (reference sequence). There are 19 residues in the CDR3. V shed 0 bases, J shed 2 bases, and the junction held 12 bases outside the gene matches. This CDR3 reads CATSRDPRQGGATTDTQYF. DNA of the CDR3: TGTGCCACCAGCAGAGATCCCCGACAGGGGGGGGCGACCACAGATACGCAGTATTTT.